The entry below describes one T cell receptor (beta chain). This clonotype came up many times. The antigen it binds to is not known. No per-base quality is available; no much larger clone lies one base away. The CDR3 spans 14 residues, from the cysteine through the phenylalanine. The entry retains the CDR3 DNA only, 42 bases that are in frame from base 1. CDR1 and CDR2 are drawn from the germline V gene (reference sequence): DFQATT, SNEGSKA. Trimming at the junction amounts to 3 bases on V and 4 bases on J, and the germline ends lie 12 bases apart. Receptor amplification or capture employed RT-PCR. TCRdb lists the instrument as Illumina HiSeq 2500. TCRdb trimmed public reads at Q25 via fastp, called clones via MiXCR and kept in-frame beta chains. Every entry covers one CDR3 protein and lists the most common genes and DNA from its rows. For this sample the table gives under 550,000 distinct CDR3 sequences, of which 6.5% to 8% were detected only once. In total, the top ten clones hold about an eighth of the sample.

The entry originates in a study of response to subunit inactivated influenza vaccine (dated by TCRdb to the late 2010s). With respect to the entire study: Deep quantitative T cell receptor repertoire profiling was used in the study to track responses to a trivalent subunit inactivated influenza vaccine. Paper-wide results and their limitations: According to the authors, only a limited number of new T cells may be recruited by each seasonal influenza vaccination.

The sample in question was PBMCs from blood, obtained less than 30 months after vaccination. Recombination linked TRBV20-1 to TRBJ2-2; the D gene remains uncertain. This receptor was taken from a man between 50 and 70 years old who received an inactivated influenza vaccine. Donor details come from another sample of the same person, matched by shared clones. The DNA sequence reads TGCAGTGCTAGTCGGGCTAGAAGCACCGGGGAGCTGTTTTTT. Translated, this is CSASRARSTGELFF.